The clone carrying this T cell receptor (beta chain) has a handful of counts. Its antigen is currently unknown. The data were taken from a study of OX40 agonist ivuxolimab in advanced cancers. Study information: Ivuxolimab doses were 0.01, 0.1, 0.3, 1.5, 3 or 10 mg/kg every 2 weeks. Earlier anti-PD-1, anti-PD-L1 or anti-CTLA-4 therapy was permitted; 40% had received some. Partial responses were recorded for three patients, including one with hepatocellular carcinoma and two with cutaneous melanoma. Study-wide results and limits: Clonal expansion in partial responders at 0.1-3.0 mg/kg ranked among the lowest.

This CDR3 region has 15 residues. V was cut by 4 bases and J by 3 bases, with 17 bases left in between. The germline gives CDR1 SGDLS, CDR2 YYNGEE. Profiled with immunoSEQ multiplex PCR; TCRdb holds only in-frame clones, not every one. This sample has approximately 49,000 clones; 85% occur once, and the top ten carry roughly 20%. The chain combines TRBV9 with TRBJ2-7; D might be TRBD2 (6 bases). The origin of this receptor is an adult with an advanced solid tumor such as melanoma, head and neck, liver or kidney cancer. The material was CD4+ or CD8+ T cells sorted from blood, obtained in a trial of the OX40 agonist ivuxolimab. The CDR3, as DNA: TGTGCCAGCAGCCCGGGAGTGGGGCCGTTCTACGAGCAGTACTTC. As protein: CASSPGVGPFYEQYF.